This passage covers 11 T cell receptor beta chains from one sample sequenced in a study of neurological immune-mediated disorders (dated by TCRdb to between 2017 and 2020). The library was obtained by 5' RACE. The sequencer was an Illumina HiSeq 2500. The public sequencing data were trimmed at Q25 with fastp and processed into clonotypes with MiXCR by TCRdb, which kept only in-frame beta chains. When rows share a CDR3 protein, they turn into one entry using the most common DNA and genes. This sample lists roughly 80,000 distinct CDR3 sequences; 5% to 6.5% were detected once. Roughly 7.9% of the sample rests with the top ten. The time point label corresponds to: longitudinal time-point 2. The material sequenced was PBMCs. These receptor sequences come from a woman in her fifties or sixties with multiple sclerosis.

This clonotype occurred many times. The rearrangement uses TRBV20-1 and TRBJ1-5; D unresolved. Trimming removed 0 bases at V and 1 base at J, with 7 bases between. The germline gives CDR1 DFQATT, CDR2 SNEGSKA (reference sequence). The CDR3 totals 14 residues. The CDR3 here is CSAREASSNQPQHF. CDR3 sequence (DNA): TGCAGTGCTAGAGAGGCCAGCAGCAATCAGCCCCAGCATTTT.

This clonotype was seen ten or more times. This chain uses TRBV5-1 with TRBJ1-1; D possibly corresponds to TRBD1 (6 bases). V lost 4 bases to trimming and J lost 2 bases, with 15 bases between them. This CDR3 has 15 residues. The germline CDR1 and CDR2 sequences are SGHRS and YFSETQ. The CDR3 nucleotides are TGCGCCAGCAGCGCCCCAGGGGCAGTAAACACTGAAGCTTTCTTT. Residues: CASSAPGAVNTEAFF. Filled out from reference TRBV5-1 and TRBJ1-1, the complete variable domain reads KAGVTQTPRYLIKTRGQQVTLSCSPISGHRSVSWYQQTPGQGLQFLFEYFSETQRNKGNFPGRFSGRQFSNSRSEMNVSTLELGDSALYLCASSAPGAVNTEAFFGQGTRLTVV.

This clonotype has just a few counts. V gene TRBV6-5 combines with J gene TRBJ2-2; TRBD1 matches 7 bases. The CDR3 is 17 amino acids. V was clipped by 0 bases and J by 6 bases; unmatched bases: 10. The germline gives CDR1 MNHEY, CDR2 SVGAGI. The CDR3 is CASSYSRQGVTSGELFF. In nucleotides, the CDR3 is TGTGCCAGCAGTTACTCTCGGCAGGGGGTCACGTCCGGGGAGCTGTTTTTT.

The sample holds many counts of this clonotype. The gene calls are TRBV10-3 and TRBJ2-7, with 9 bases that match TRBD1. The CDR3 runs 14 residues. The germline V gene encodes CDR1 ENHRY and CDR2 SYGVKD. Trimming removed 6 bases from V and 2 bases from J; junction bases left unmatched: 5. CDR3 amino acids: CAIRTGTGTYEQYF. As DNA, the CDR3 is TGTGCCATCAGGACCGGGACAGGGACCTACGAGCAGTACTTC.

This clonotype was seen ten or more times. V gene TRBV5-1 combines with J gene TRBJ2-7; D remains unclear. This CDR3 region has 14 residues. The germline gives CDR1 SGHRS, CDR2 YFSETQ. V shed 3 bases and J shed 0 bases, with 10 bases lying between them. Here the CDR3 reads CASSYEVNSYEQYF. CDR3 DNA sequence: TGCGCCAGCAGCTATGAGGTAAACTCCTACGAGCAGTACTTC.

This clonotype has ten or more counts. The chain is built from TRBV5-1 and TRBJ2-1; 11 positions match TRBD2. V lost 4 bases, J lost 4 bases, and 7 bases stayed unmatched. The germline gives CDR1 SGHRS, CDR2 YFSETQ. The CDR3 sequence is 16 residues long. CDR3 sequence: CASSLLAGDSYNEQFF. CDR3 nucleotides: TGCGCCAGCAGCCTACTAGCGGGGGACTCTTACAATGAGCAGTTCTTC.

This clonotype came up many times. V is TRBV7-9 and J is TRBJ2-2; 12 bases fit TRBD2. Trimming took 5 bases from V and 3 from J; bases not matched to a gene: 1. Germline values: CDR1 SEHNR, CDR2 FQNEAQ (reference sequence). The CDR3 length is 15 residues. CDR3 nucleotide sequence: TGTGCCAGCAGCCGACTAGCGGGGGACACCGGGGAGCTGTTTTTT. It specifies CASSRLAGDTGELFF.

This clonotype has at least ten counts. This chain uses TRBV7-8 with TRBJ1-5; a weak D match, TRBD1 (6 bases). Germline CDR1 and CDR2: SGHVS and FQNEAQ. The CDR3 runs to 16 residues. With 5 bases removed from V and 7 bases from J, the gap between germline ends came to 21 bases. CDR3 region: CASSPDRGQGEQPQHF. The DNA of the CDR3 is TGTGCCAGCAGCCCCGACCGGGGGCAGGGAGAACAGCCCCAGCATTTT.

CDR3 amino acids: CSASEILASSKGYTF. CDR3 nucleotides: TGCAGTGCTAGTGAAATCCTGGCTTCCTCGAAGGGCTACACCTTC. The chain couples TRBV20-1 to TRBJ1-2, with no clear D. V lost 3 bases, J lost 8 bases, and 22 bases lay in between. CDR3 length equals 15 residues. CDR1 is DFQATT, CDR2 SNEGSKA, per germline (reference sequence).

This clonotype has a count of ten or more. V and J are TRBV20-1 and TRBJ2-1, with 10 nucleotides matching TRBD2. CDR1 and CDR2 (germline): DFQATT, SNEGSKA (reference sequence). There are 12 residues in the CDR3. The CDR3 DNA follows: TGCAGGCTAGCGGGGGCGAACAATGAGCAGTTCTTC. Translation gives CRLAGANNEQFF.

This clonotype was counted ten times or more. The chain couples TRBV6-2 or TRBV6-3 to TRBJ1-1; possibly TRBD1 for D (5 bases). Germline values: CDR1 MNHEY, CDR2 SVGEGT. This CDR3 is built from 15 residues. V shed 2 bases and J shed 1 base, with 11 bases lying between them. DNA of the CDR3: TGTGCCAGCAGTTACCAACTGGGGCCGAACACTGAAGCTTTCTTT. Protein: CASSYQLGPNTEAFF.